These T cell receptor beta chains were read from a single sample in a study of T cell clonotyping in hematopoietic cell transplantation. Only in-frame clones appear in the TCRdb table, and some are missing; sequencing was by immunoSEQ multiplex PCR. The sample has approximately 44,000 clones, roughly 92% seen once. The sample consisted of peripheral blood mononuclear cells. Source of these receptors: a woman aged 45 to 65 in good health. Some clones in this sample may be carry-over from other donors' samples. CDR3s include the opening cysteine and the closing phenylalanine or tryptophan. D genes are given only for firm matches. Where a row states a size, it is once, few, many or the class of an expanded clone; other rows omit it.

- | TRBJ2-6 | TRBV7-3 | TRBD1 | TGTGCCAGCAGCTTAACGGGGACAGGTTTTGGGGCCAACGTCCTGACTTTC | CASSLTGTGFGANVLTF
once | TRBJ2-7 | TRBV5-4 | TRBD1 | TGTGCCAGCAGCTCCTCGGGACAGGGGCACTACGAGCAGTACTTC | CASSSSGQGHYEQYF
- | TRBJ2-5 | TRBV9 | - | TGTGCCAGCAGCGTAGCGGACAGTGAGACCCAGTACTTC | CASSVADSETQYF
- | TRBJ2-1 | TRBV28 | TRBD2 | TGTGCCAGCAGAGGGGACCCGGGGGGCAATGAGCAGTTCTTC | CASRGDPGGNEQFF
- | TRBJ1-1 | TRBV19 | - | TGTGCCAGTAGTATAGGCCGACTGAACACTGAAGCTTTCTTT | CASSIGRLNTEAFF
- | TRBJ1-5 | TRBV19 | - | TGTGCCAGTAGTAGCGGGGTAGGTCAGCCCCAGCATTTT | CASSSGVGQPQHF
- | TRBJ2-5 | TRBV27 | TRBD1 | TGTGCCAGCAGCCTAATCGGACAGGGGGTTCGGGAGACCCAGTACTTC | CASSLIGQGVRETQYF
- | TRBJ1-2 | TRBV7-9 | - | TGTGCCAGCAGCTTACAGGGGTATGGCTACACCTTC | CASSLQGYGYTF
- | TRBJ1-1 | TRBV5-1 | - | TGCGCCAGCAGCTTTGATGTGGGGGATGGCACTGAAGCTTTCTTT | CASSFDVGDGTEAFF
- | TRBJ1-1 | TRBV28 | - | TGTGCCAGCAGTCTAAGACAGGCATTAGGAACGGAGAGGACTGAAGCTTTCTTT | CASSLRQALGTERTEAFF
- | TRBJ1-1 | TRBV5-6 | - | TGTGCCAGCAGCTTGGTGAACACTGAAGCTTTCTTT | CASSLVNTEAFF
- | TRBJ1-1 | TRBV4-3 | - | TGCGCCAGCAGCCAAGAAGGTGGTGCTGAAGCTTTCTTT | CASSQEGGAEAFF
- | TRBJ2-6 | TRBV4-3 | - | TGCGCCAGCAGCCAAGATCCAGGGGGGGGTAGGGCCAACGTCCTGACTTTC | CASSQDPGGGRANVLTF
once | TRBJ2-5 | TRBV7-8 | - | TGTGCCAGCAGGCCGAGCGGAGAGACCCAGTACTTC | CASRPSGETQYF
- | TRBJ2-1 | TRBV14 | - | TGTGCCAGCAGCCAGGGTTACAATGAGCAGTTCTTC | CASSQGYNEQFF
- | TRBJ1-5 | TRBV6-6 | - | TGTGCCAGCAGTTACGACTATAGAGAGCAGCCCCAGCATTTT | CASSYDYREQPQHF
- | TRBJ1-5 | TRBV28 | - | TGTGCCAGCCGTGTCGTCTATAGCAATCAGCCCCAGCATTTT | CASRVVYSNQPQHF
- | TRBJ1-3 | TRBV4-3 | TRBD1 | TGCGCCAGCAGCCAGCGGGACAGGGTGGCCCGCGGTGGAAACACCATATATTTT | CASSQRDRVARGGNTIYF
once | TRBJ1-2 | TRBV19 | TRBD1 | TGTGCCAGTAGTATCGACAGGGGGGACTATGGCTACACCTTC | CASSIDRGDYGYTF
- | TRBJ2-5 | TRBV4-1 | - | TGCGCCAGCAGCCAAGGGGTGGAAGAGACCCAGTACTTC | CASSQGVEETQYF
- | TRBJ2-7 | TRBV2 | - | TGTGCCAGCTGGCGACAGAACTACGAGCAGTACTTC | CASWRQNYEQYF
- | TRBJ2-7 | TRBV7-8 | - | TGTGCCAGCGGGATGCCCCGGGACTCTACCTTGTACGAGCAGTACTTC | CASGMPRDSTLYEQYF
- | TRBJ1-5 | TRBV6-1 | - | TGTGCCAGTAGAAGAGACACGAATCAGCCCCAGCATTTT | CASRRDTNQPQHF
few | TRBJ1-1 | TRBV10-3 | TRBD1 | TGTGCCATCAGGCCGGGTGGACAGGGCGGAGCTTTCTTT | CAIRPGGQGGAFF
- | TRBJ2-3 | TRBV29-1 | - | TGCAGCGTTGCGGTGGGGTCTCCGGGAGATACGCAGTATTTT | CSVAVGSPGDTQYF
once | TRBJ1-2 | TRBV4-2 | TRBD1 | TGTGCCAGCAGCCAAGGGTTCAGGACAGGGGTTTCTAACTATGGCTACACCTTC | CASSQGFRTGVSNYGYTF
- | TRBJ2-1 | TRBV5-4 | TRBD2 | TGTGCCAGCAGCTTCCCGGGGGGGGTAAATGAGCAGTTCTTC | CASSFPGGVNEQFF
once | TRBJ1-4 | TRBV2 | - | TGTGCCAGCAGTGGGAGGCAGGGCGATGAAAAACTGTTTTTT | CASSGRQGDEKLFF
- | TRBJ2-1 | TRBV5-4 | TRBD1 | TGTGCCAGCAGCTCCCTGGGGACAGGCTACAATGAGCAGTTCTTC | CASSSLGTGYNEQFF
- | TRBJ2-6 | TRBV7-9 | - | TGTGCCAGCAGCTTGGGCTCTGGGGCCAACGTCCTGACTTTC | CASSLGSGANVLTF
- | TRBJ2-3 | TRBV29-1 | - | TGCAGCGGGTCCGGGAGCCTTCAAGCCGATACGCAGTATTTT | CSGSGSLQADTQYF
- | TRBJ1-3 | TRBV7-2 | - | TGTGCCAGCAGCTGGGAGGGAAACACCATATATTTT | CASSWEGNTIYF
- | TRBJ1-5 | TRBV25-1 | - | TGTGCCAGCAAGGGGGTCCCGAGCAATCAGCCCCAGCATTTT | CASKGVPSNQPQHF
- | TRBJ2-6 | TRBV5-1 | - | TGCGCCAGCAGCTTGGCCGGGGCTGGGGCCAACGTCCTGACTTTC | CASSLAGAGANVLTF
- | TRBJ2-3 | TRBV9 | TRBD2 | TGTGCCAGCAGCGTAGGGACTAGCGATACGCAGTATTTT | CASSVGTSDTQYF
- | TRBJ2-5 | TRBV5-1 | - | TGCGCCAGCAGCTTGATAGCGGCCGAGGCAGAGACCCAGTACTTC | CASSLIAAEAETQYF
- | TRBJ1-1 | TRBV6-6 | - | TGTGCCAGCAAGGGGGTGAACACTGAAGCTTTCTTT | CASKGVNTEAFF
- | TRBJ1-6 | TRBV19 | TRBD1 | TGTGCCAGTAGTTCACAGGGGGCTGGAAATTCACCCCTCCACTTT | CASSSQGAGNSPLHF
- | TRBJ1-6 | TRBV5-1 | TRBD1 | TGCGCCAGCAGCTTTTCCCAGGACAGGGCGGGACCCCTCCACTTT | CASSFSQDRAGPLHF
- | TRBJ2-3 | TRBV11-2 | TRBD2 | TGTGCCAGCAGATTAGATGGTACTAGCGGAACAGATACGCAGTATTTT | CASRLDGTSGTDTQYF
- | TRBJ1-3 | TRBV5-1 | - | TGCGCCAGCAGCTTGGGTGGGCCAGCATCTGGAAACACCATATATTTT | CASSLGGPASGNTIYF
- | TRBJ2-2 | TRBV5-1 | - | TGCGCCAGCAGCTTATCCGGGGAGCTGTTTTTT | CASSLSGELFF
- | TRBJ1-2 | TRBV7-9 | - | TGTGCCAGCAGCTTAGAAGGGGATGGCTACACCTTC | CASSLEGDGYTF
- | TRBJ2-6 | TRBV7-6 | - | TGTGCCAGCAGCGGGAGCTCTGGGGCCAACGTCCTGACTTTC | CASSGSSGANVLTF
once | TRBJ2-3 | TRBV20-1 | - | TGCAGTGCATCCACAGATACGCAGTATTTT | CSASTDTQYF
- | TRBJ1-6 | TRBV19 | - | TGTGCCAGTAGCCCATCGGACCGGTATAATTCACCCCTCCACTTT | CASSPSDRYNSPLHF